This T cell receptor (beta chain) was obtained from a study of CD8 T cells in Susac syndrome. To note about this clonotype: The antigen remains undetermined.

RNA totalling roughly 0.5 to 1 ug underwent reverse transcription with random hexamers. The authors amplified TCR beta CDR3 across 54 Vbeta and 13 Jbeta using immunoSEQ multiplex PCR. Using its own MiXCR run on the immunoSEQ multiplex PCR reads, TCRdb lists one record per CDR3 protein. The data contain about 290,000 distinct CDR3 sequences, over 75% of them singletons. The CDR3 length is 15 residues. V was shortened by 6 bases and J by 10 bases, with 22 bases between the two germline ends. CDR1 and CDR2 from the germline V gene are MNHNS and SASEGT. From blood CD8+ and CD4+ T cells, TCR beta sequences were generated. Negative isolation was used for CD8+ and CD4+ T cells, and FACS enrichment was applied to TEMRA cells. Study findings and constraints: The study conceded that its TCR sequencing and HLA analysis involved relatively few individuals.

The sequencing input was CD8+ T cells from PBMCs. This receptor was obtained from a human donor with multiple sclerosis. The chain has TRBV6-1 and TRBJ2-1; possible D gene TRBD1, 6 bases. CDR3 bases: TGTGCCAGCAGCTTAACCGGGACAACCGAGAGGGAGCAGTTCTTC. Translating gives CASSLTGTTEREQFF.